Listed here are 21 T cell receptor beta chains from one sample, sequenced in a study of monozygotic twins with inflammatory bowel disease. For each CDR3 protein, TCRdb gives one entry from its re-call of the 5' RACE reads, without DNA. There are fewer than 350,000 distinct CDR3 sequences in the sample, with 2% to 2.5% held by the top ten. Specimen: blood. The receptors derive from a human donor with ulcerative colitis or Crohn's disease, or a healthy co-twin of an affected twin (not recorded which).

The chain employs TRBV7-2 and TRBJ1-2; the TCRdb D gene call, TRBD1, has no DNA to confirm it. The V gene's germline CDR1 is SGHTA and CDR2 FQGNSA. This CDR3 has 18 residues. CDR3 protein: CASSLSAGAVTANYGYTF. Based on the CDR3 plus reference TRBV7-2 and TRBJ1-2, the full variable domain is GAGVSQSPSNKVTEKGKDVELRCDPISGHTALYWYRQSLGQGLEFLIYFQGNSAPDKSGLPSDRFSAERTGGSVSTLTIQRTQQEDSAVYLCASSLSAGAVTANYGYTFGSGTRLTVV.

The CDR3 is CSAQLLTNEQFF. This sequence joins TRBV20-1 and TRBJ2-1. This CDR3 is built from 12 residues. Germline V lookup: CDR1 DFQATT, CDR2 SNEGSKA (reference sequence).

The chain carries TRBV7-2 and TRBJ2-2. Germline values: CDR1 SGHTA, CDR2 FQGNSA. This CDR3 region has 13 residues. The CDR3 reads CASSLGMTGELFF.

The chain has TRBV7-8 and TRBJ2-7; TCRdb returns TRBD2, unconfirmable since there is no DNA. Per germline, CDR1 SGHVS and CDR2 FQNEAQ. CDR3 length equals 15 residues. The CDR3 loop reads CASSLQTSGAYEQYF.

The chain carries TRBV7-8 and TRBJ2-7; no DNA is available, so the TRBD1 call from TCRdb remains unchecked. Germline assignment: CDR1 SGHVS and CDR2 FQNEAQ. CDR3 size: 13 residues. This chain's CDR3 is CASSGRDRDEQYF.

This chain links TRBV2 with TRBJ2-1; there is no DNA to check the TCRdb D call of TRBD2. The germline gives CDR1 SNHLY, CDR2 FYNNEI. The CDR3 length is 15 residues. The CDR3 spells CASSRGLVSYNERFF.

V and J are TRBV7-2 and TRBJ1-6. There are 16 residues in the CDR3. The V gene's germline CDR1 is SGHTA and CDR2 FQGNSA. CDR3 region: CASSPEGPMKNSPLHF. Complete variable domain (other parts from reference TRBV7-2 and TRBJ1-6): GAGVSQSPSNKVTEKGKDVELRCDPISGHTALYWYRQSLGQGLEFLIYFQGNSAPDKSGLPSDRFSAERTGGSVSTLTIQRTQQEDSAVYLCASSPEGPMKNSPLHFGNGTRLTVT.

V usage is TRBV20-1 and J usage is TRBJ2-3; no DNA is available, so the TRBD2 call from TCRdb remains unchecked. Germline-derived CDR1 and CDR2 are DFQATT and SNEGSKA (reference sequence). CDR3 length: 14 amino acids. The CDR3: CSARSGGGQDTQYF.

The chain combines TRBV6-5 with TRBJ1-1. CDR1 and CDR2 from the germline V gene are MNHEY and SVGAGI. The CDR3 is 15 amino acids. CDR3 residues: CASSYSAGVNTEAFF.

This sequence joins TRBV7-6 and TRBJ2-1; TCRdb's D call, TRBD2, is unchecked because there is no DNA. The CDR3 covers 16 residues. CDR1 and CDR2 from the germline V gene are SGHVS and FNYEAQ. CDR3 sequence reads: CASSSGTSGRRNEQFF.

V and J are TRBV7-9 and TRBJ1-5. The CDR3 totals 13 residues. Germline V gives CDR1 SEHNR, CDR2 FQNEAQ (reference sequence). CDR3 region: CASSLGLNQPQHF.

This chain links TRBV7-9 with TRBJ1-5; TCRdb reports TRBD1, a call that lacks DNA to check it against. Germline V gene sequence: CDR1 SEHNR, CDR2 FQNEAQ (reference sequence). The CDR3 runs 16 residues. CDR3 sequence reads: CASPRQTGFGNQPQHF.

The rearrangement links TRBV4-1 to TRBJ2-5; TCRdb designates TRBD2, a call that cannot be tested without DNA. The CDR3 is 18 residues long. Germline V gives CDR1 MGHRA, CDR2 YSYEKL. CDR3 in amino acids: CASSQDRILRGGRETQYF.

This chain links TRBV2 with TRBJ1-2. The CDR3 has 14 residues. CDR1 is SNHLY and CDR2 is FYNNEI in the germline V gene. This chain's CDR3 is CASRVPEGWGGYTF. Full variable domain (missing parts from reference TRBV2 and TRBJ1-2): EPEVTQTPSHQVTQMGQEVILRCVPISNHLYFYWYRQILGQKVEFLVSFYNNEISEKSEIFDDQFSVERPDGSNFTLKIRSTKLEDSAMYFCASRVPEGWGGYTFGSGTRLTVV.

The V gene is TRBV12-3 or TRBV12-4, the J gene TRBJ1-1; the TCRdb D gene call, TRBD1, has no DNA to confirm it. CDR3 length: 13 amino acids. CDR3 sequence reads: CASKRDTGAEAFF.

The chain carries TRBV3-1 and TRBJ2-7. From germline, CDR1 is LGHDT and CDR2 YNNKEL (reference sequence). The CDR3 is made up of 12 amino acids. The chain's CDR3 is CASSVSAYEQYF.

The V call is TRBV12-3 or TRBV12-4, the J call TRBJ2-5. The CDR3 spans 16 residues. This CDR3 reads CASSSSMKAVQETQYF.

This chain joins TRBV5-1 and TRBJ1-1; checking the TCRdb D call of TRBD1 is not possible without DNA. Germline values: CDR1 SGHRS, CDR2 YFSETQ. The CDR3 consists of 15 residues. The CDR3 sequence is CASSGLQGLVTEAFF.

CDR3 sequence reads: CASSVGTATNEKLFF. V gene TRBV9 combines with J gene TRBJ1-4. Germline values: CDR1 SGDLS, CDR2 YYNGEE. The CDR3 sequence is 15 residues long.

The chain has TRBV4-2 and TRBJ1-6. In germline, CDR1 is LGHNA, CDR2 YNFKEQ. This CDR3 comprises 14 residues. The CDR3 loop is CASSQDSENSPLHF.

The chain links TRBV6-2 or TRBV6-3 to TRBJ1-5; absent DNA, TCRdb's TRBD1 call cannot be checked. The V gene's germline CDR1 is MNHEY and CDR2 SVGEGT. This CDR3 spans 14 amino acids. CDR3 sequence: CASNPGQGTRAQHF.